Below are 5 T cell receptor beta chains sequenced from a single sample in a study of blood T cell repertoires in COVID-19. The protocol was immunoSEQ multiplex PCR, while the TCRdb copy is restricted to in-frame clones and leaves out a portion. Counted here are about 270,000 clones, 84% occurring once; the ten biggest clones make up 8.6%. Sequenced: peripheral blood. These receptors all stem from a human donor in a cohort sampled during active COVID-19.

The chain combines TRBV19 with TRBJ2-1; 7 nucleotides match TRBD1. Germline V gives CDR1 LNHDA, CDR2 SQIVND (reference sequence). This CDR3 is built from 12 residues. Losses at the gene ends were 6 bases for V and 12 bases for J; bases not matched to a gene: 8. CDR3 in amino acids: CASRTQGKGQFF. CDR3 bases: TGTGCCAGTAGAACACAGGGGAAGGGGCAGTTCTTC. Looking up the rest from reference TRBV19 and TRBJ2-1 gives the full variable domain: DGGITQSPKYLFRKEGQNVTLSCEQNLNHDAMYWYRQDPGQGLRLIYYSQIVNDFQKGDIAEGYSVSREKKESFPLTVTSAQKNPTAFYLCASRTQGKGQFFGPGTRLTVL.

The chain links TRBV7-2 to TRBJ2-7; D remains ambiguous. CDR3 length: 14 amino acids. CDR1 SGHTA and CDR2 FQGNSA come from the germline V gene. The V end was cut by 3 bases, the J end by 2 bases, with 11 bases between. CDR3 sequence (DNA): TGTGCCAGCAGCTTTGGAGCCCAGACCTACGAGCAGTACTTC. Protein: CASSFGAQTYEQYF.

The chain is built from TRBV3-1 (or the pseudogene TRBV3-2) and TRBJ1-5; D is possibly TRBD1 (5 bases). The CDR3 spans 14 residues. V lost 4 bases to trimming and J lost 0 bases, with 7 bases between them. CDR1 and CDR2 (germline): LGHDT, YNNKEL (reference sequence). The CDR3 sequence: CASSRQNSNQPQHF. The CDR3, as DNA: TGTGCCAGCAGCCGACAGAATAGCAATCAGCCCCAGCATTTT.

The rearrangement uses TRBV27 and TRBJ2-7, with unresolved D. Trimming removed 7 bases at V and 3 bases at J, with 16 bases between. The CDR3 covers 14 residues. Germline V gene data show CDR1 as MNHEY and CDR2 as SMNVEV (reference sequence). DNA for the CDR3: TGTGCCAGCAAGCAGGCTTTCCCCTTCTACGAGCAGTACTTC. Its protein product is CASKQAFPFYEQYF.

DNA for the CDR3: TGTGCCAGCAGCGTAGGTACGACAGGGAGAACGGACATTCAGTACTTC. This codes for CASSVGTTGRTDIQYF. The chain combines TRBV9 with TRBJ2-4, with 7 positions matching TRBD1. CDR1 SGDLS and CDR2 YYNGEE come from the germline V gene. The CDR3 length is 16 residues. V was pared by 0 bases and J by 8 bases, with 11 bases of the junction left unmatched. Full variable domain (missing parts from reference TRBV9 and TRBJ2-4): DSGVTQTPKHLITATGQRVTLRCSPRSGDLSVYWYQQSLDQGLQFLIQYYNGEERAKGNILERFSAQQFPDLHSELNLSSLELGDSALYFCASSVGTTGRTDIQYFGAGTRLSVL.